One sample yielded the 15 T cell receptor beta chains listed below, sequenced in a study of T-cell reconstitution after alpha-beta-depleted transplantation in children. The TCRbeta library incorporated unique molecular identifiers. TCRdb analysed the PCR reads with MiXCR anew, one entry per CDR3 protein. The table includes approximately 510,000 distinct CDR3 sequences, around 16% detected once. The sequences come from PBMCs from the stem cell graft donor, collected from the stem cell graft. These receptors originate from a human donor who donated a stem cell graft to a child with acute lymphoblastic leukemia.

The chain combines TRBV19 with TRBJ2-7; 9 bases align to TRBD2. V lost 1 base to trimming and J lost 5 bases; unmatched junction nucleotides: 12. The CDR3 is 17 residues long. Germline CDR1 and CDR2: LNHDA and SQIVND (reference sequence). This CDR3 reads CASSIAPALAGDDEQYF. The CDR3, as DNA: TGTGCCAGTAGTATAGCCCCGGCGTTAGCGGGAGACGACGAGCAGTACTTC.

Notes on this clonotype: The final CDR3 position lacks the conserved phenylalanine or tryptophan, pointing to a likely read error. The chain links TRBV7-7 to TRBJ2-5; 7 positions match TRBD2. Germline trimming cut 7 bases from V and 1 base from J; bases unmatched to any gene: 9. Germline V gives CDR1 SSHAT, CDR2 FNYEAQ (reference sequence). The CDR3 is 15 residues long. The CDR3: CASTTGLAAQETQYL. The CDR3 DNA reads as TGTGCCAGCACCACTGGTCTAGCGGCCCAAGAGACCCAGTACTTG.

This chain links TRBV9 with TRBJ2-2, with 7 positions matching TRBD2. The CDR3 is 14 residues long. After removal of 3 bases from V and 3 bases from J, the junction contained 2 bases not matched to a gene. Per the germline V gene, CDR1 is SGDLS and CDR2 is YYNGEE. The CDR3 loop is CASSASGDTGELFF. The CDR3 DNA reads TGTGCCAGCAGCGCGAGCGGGGACACCGGGGAGCTGTTTTTT.

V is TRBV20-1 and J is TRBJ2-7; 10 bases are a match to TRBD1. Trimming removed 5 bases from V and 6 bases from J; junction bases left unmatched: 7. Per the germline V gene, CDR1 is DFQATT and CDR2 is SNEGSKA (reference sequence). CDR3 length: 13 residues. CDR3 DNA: TGCAGTGCTGGACAGGGGGTCGGGGTCGAGCAGTACTTC. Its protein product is CSAGQGVGVEQYF.

The CDR3 sequence is CASSGVSSYEQYF. Written as DNA, the CDR3 is TGTGCCAGTTCGGGAGTTTCCTCCTACGAGCAGTACTTC. This rearrangement joins TRBV19 to TRBJ2-7; D might be TRBD2 (6 bases). V lost 8 bases, J lost 0 bases, and 11 bases lay in between. The CDR3 loop spans 13 amino acids. Per the germline V gene, CDR1 is LNHDA and CDR2 is SQIVND (reference sequence).

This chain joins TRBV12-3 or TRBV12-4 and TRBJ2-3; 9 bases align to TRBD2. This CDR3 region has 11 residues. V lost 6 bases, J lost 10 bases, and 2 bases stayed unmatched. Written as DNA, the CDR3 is TGTGCCAGCAGGCGGGGGGGCGCGCAGTATTTT. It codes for CASRRGGAQYF.

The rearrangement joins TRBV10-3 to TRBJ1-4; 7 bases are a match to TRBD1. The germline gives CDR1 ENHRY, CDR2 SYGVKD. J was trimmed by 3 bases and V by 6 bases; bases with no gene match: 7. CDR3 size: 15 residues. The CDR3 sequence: CAIRPQGLANEKLFF. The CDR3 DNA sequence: TGTGCCATCAGACCACAGGGGCTCGCTAATGAAAAACTGTTTTTT.

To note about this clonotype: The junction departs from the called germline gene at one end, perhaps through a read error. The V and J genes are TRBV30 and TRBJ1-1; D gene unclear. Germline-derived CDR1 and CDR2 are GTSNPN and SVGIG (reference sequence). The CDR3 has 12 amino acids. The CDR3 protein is CAWSVIESEALF. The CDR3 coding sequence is TGTGCCTGGAGTGTGATCGAGAGTGAAGCTCTCTTT.

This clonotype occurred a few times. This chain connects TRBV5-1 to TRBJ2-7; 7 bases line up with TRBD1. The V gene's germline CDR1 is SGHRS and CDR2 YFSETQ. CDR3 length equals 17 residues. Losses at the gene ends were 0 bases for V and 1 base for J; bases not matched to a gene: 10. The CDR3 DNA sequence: TGCGCCAGCAGCTTGGGTGACAGGGCATTCGAGTCCTACGAGCAGTACTTC. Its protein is CASSLGDRAFESYEQYF.

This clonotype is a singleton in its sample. The CDR3 spells CASSSRQEVNQPQHF. The CDR3 nucleotides read TGTGCCAGCAGCTCGAGACAGGAGGTGAATCAGCCCCAGCATTTT. The J gene is TRBJ1-5, the V gene TRBV13; a possible D gene is TRBD1 (6 bases). The germline V gene encodes CDR1 PRHDT and CDR2 FYEKMQ (reference sequence). CDR3 size: 15 residues. Trimming pared 4 bases from V and 4 bases from J, leaving 14 bases between.

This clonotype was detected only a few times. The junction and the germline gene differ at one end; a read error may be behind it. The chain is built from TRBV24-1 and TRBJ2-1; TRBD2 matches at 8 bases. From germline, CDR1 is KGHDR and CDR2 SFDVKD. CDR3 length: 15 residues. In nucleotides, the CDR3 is TGTGCCACCAGTGATGGACTAGCTCTAAACAATCAGCAGTTCTTC. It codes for CATSDGLALNNQQFF.

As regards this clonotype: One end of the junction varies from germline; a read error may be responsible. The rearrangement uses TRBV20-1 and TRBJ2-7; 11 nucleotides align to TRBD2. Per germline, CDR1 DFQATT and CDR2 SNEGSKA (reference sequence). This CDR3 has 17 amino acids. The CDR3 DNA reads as TGCTGTGCTAGAGCGTATAGCGGGAGGGCCGATGGCTACGAGCAGTACTTC. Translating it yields CCARAYSGRADGYEQYF.

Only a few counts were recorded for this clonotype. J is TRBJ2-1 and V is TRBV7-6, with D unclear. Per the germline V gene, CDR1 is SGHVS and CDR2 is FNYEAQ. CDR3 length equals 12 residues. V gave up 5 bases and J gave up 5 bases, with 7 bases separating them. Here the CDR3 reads CASSEVNNEQFF. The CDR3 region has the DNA TGTGCCAGCAGCGAGGTTAACAATGAGCAGTTCTTC.

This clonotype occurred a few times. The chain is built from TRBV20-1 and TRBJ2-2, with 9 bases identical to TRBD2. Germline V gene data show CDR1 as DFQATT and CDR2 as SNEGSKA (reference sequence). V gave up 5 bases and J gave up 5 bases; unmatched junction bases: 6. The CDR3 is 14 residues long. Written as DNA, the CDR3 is TGCAGTGCTCCAGACACTAGCGGGACCGGGGAGCTGTTTTTT. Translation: CSAPDTSGTGELFF.

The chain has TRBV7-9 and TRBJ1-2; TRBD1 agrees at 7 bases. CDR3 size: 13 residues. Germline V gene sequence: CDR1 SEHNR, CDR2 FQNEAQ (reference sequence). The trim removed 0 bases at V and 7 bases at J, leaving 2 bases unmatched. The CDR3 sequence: CASSLARGPGYTF. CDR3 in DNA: TGTGCCAGCAGCTTAGCGAGGGGGCCTGGCTACACCTTC.